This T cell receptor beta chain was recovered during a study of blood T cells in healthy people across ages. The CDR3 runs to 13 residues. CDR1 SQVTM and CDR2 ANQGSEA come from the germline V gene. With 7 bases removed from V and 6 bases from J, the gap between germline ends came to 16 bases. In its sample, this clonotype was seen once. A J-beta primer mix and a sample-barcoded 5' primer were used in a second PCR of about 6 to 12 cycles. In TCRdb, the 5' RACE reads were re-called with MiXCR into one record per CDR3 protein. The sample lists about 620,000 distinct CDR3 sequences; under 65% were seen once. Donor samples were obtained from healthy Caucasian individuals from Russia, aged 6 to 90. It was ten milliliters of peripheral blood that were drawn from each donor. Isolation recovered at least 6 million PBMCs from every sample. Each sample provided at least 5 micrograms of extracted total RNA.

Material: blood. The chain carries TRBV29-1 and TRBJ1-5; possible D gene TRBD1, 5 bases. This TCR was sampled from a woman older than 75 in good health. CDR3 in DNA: TGCAGCGCAGCCCAAGGGGTGGGTCAGCCCCAGCATTTT. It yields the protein CSAAQGVGQPQHF. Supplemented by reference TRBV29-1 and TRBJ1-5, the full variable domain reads SAVISQKPSRDICQRGTSLTIQCQVDSQVTMMFWYRQQPGQSLTLIATANQGSEATYESGFVIDKFPISRPNLTFSTLTVSNMSPEDSSIYLCSAAQGVGQPQHFGDGTRLSIL.